This is a list of T cell receptor beta chains from one sample in a study of OX40 agonist ivuxolimab in advanced cancers. Measured with immunoSEQ multiplex PCR; TCRdb has only the in-frame clones, and not every one. The table shows more than 85,000 clones, with roughly 80% occurring only once. The sample consisted of CD4+ or CD8+ T cells sorted from blood, taken in a trial of the OX40 agonist ivuxolimab. Receptors originate from an adult with an advanced solid tumor such as melanoma, head and neck, liver or kidney cancer. CDR3s include the opening cysteine and the closing phenylalanine or tryptophan. D genes are given only for firm matches. For some rows the clone size is stated as once, few or many, or as a class when expanded; others skip it.

CDR3nt: TGCGCCAGCAGCTTGGTAACAGGGCAAGAGACCCAGTACTTC
CDR3aa: CASSLVTGQETQYF
abundance: -
v_gene: TRBV5-1
d_gene: -
j_gene: TRBJ2-5

CDR3nt: TGTGCCAGCAGCCTAACAGGGGGATACAACTACGAGCAGTACTTC
CDR3aa: CASSLTGGYNYEQYF
abundance: -
v_gene: TRBV5-5
d_gene: TRBD1
j_gene: TRBJ2-7

CDR3nt: TGTGCCAGCAGCCCCTCTAACAACCGAGGGTACGAGCAGTACTTC
CDR3aa: CASSPSNNRGYEQYF
abundance: -
v_gene: TRBV7-8
d_gene: -
j_gene: TRBJ2-7

CDR3nt: TGTGCCAGCAGTTCTCTGGGGGCGAAGGGGAACGCTGAAGCTTTCTTT
CDR3aa: CASSSLGAKGNAEAFF
abundance: -
v_gene: TRBV28
d_gene: -
j_gene: TRBJ1-1

CDR3nt: TGCGCCAGCAGCGCCGGGGGGCAAAGAGGCTACACCTTC
CDR3aa: CASSAGGQRGYTF
abundance: few
v_gene: TRBV5-1
d_gene: -
j_gene: TRBJ1-2

CDR3nt: TGTGCCAGCAGTTATAGGCCAGATAATGAAAAACTGTTTTTT
CDR3aa: CASSYRPDNEKLFF
abundance: few
v_gene: TRBV6-5
d_gene: -
j_gene: TRBJ1-4

CDR3nt: TGCGCCAGCAGCTTGGTGGCCTCTGGGGCCAACGTCCTGACTTTC
CDR3aa: CASSLVASGANVLTF
abundance: -
v_gene: TRBV5-1
d_gene: -
j_gene: TRBJ2-6

CDR3nt: TGCGCCAGCAGCCATGGACAGACTAATTCACCCCTCCACTTT
CDR3aa: CASSHGQTNSPLHF
abundance: -
v_gene: TRBV4-3
d_gene: -
j_gene: TRBJ1-6

CDR3nt: TGTGCCAGCAGCCCCGGACAGGGGGTGAAACAAGAGACCCAGTACTTC
CDR3aa: CASSPGQGVKQETQYF
abundance: -
v_gene: TRBV5-5
d_gene: TRBD1
j_gene: TRBJ2-5

CDR3nt: TGTGCCTGGAGTGTAATGGGGGGCAATCAGCCCCAGCATTTT
CDR3aa: CAWSVMGGNQPQHF
abundance: -
v_gene: TRBV30
d_gene: -
j_gene: TRBJ1-5

CDR3nt: TGTGCCAGCAGCCCCCTGACAGGAGGAGGAAACACCATATATTTT
CDR3aa: CASSPLTGGGNTIYF
abundance: -
v_gene: TRBV7-6
d_gene: -
j_gene: TRBJ1-3

CDR3nt: TGTGCCAGCAGTCATCCCCAGGGATTAGGCTCCTACAATGAGCAGTTCTTC
CDR3aa: CASSHPQGLGSYNEQFF
abundance: -
v_gene: TRBV9
d_gene: -
j_gene: TRBJ2-1

CDR3nt: TGTGCCAGCTCAGTTCGCGGGGCGAACACCGGGGAGCTGTTTTTT
CDR3aa: CASSVRGANTGELFF
abundance: -
v_gene: TRBV18
d_gene: -
j_gene: TRBJ2-2

CDR3nt: TGTGCCAGCAGTACAACGCCCGGGGTAGCCACTGAAGCTTTCTTT
CDR3aa: CASSTTPGVATEAFF
abundance: -
v_gene: TRBV28
d_gene: -
j_gene: TRBJ1-1

CDR3nt: TGCGCCAGCAGCTTGCTTAGCGGGGGGGCAAGTACGCAGTATTTT
CDR3aa: CASSLLSGGASTQYF
abundance: -
v_gene: TRBV5-1
d_gene: TRBD2
j_gene: TRBJ2-3

CDR3nt: TGTGCCACCAGGCCCGGGACAGCCAATGAGCAGTTCTTC
CDR3aa: CATRPGTANEQFF
abundance: -
v_gene: TRBV10-3
d_gene: TRBD1
j_gene: TRBJ2-1

CDR3nt: TGCGCCAGCAGGATAGCCGGATCAGCACAAGAGACCCAGTACTTC
CDR3aa: CASRIAGSAQETQYF
abundance: -
v_gene: TRBV10-2
d_gene: -
j_gene: TRBJ2-5

CDR3nt: TGCGCCAGCAGCTTAGCTAAGGGGGGCCGGCTGAACACCGGGGAGCTGTTTTTT
CDR3aa: CASSLAKGGRLNTGELFF
abundance: few
v_gene: TRBV5-1
d_gene: -
j_gene: TRBJ2-2

CDR3nt: TGTGCCAGCAGCCCGGGACATACGGTTGAAAAACTGTTTTTT
CDR3aa: CASSPGHTVEKLFF
abundance: -
v_gene: TRBV6-6
d_gene: -
j_gene: TRBJ1-4

CDR3nt: TGTGCCAGCAGCAACAGCCAAAGGGACTTCCCACCCCCCTACAATGAGCAGTTCTTC
CDR3aa: CASSNSQRDFPPPYNEQFF
abundance: -
v_gene: TRBV21-1
d_gene: -
j_gene: TRBJ2-1

CDR3nt: TGTGCCAGCAGCTTACGGGAGTACAATCAGCCCCAGCATTTT
CDR3aa: CASSLREYNQPQHF
abundance: once
v_gene: TRBV7-2
d_gene: -
j_gene: TRBJ1-5

CDR3nt: TGTGCCAGCCAGAACAGAGATACGCAGTATTTT
CDR3aa: CASQNRDTQYF
abundance: -
v_gene: TRBV28
d_gene: -
j_gene: TRBJ2-3

CDR3nt: TGTGCCAGCAGCTCACAGGGAGGGCCAGACGAGCAGTACTTC
CDR3aa: CASSSQGGPDEQYF
abundance: -
v_gene: TRBV7-2
d_gene: -
j_gene: TRBJ2-7

CDR3nt: TGTGCCAGCAAGTTTGCCTACGAGCAGTACTTC
CDR3aa: CASKFAYEQYF
abundance: -
v_gene: TRBV6-6
d_gene: -
j_gene: TRBJ2-7

CDR3nt: TGTGCCAGCAGTCTTGACAGTTCCCCTGGAAACACCATATATTTT
CDR3aa: CASSLDSSPGNTIYF
abundance: -
v_gene: TRBV6-5
d_gene: -
j_gene: TRBJ1-3

CDR3nt: TGTGCCAGCAGGGGAGTATCCGCGACTAATGAAAAACTGTTTTTT
CDR3aa: CASRGVSATNEKLFF
abundance: -
v_gene: TRBV6-6
d_gene: -
j_gene: TRBJ1-4

CDR3nt: TGTGCCAGCAGGACCTTAGCGGGATACTCCTACGAGCAGTACTTC
CDR3aa: CASRTLAGYSYEQYF
abundance: -
v_gene: TRBV6-5
d_gene: TRBD2
j_gene: TRBJ2-7

CDR3nt: TGTGCCAGCAGCCTAGGGCCGATGAACTACGAGCAGTACTTC
CDR3aa: CASSLGPMNYEQYF
abundance: -
v_gene: TRBV6-5
d_gene: -
j_gene: TRBJ2-7

CDR3nt: TGTGCCAGCAGCTTAACCAGGGGAAGGACCTATAATTCACCCCTCCACTTT
CDR3aa: CASSLTRGRTYNSPLHF
abundance: -
v_gene: TRBV5-6
d_gene: -
j_gene: TRBJ1-6

CDR3nt: TGTGCCAGCAGCCAGGGGACAGGGGAGGACACCTATGGCTACACCTTC
CDR3aa: CASSQGTGEDTYGYTF
abundance: -
v_gene: TRBV4-2
d_gene: TRBD1
j_gene: TRBJ1-2

CDR3nt: TGTGCCAGCAGTTTTACCCAGGGAGCAACTAATGAAAAACTGTTTTTT
CDR3aa: CASSFTQGATNEKLFF
abundance: -
v_gene: TRBV27
d_gene: -
j_gene: TRBJ1-4

CDR3nt: TGTGCCAGTAGGGGTAGCTATGGCTACACCTTC
CDR3aa: CASRGSYGYTF
abundance: -
v_gene: TRBV19
d_gene: -
j_gene: TRBJ1-2

CDR3nt: TGTGCCAGCAGTGCCTGGGACCCTAAAAGCTCCTACAATGAGCAGTTCTTC
CDR3aa: CASSAWDPKSSYNEQFF
abundance: -
v_gene: TRBV2
d_gene: -
j_gene: TRBJ2-1

CDR3nt: TGTGCCACCAGCAGAGACGGGGACTACGAGCAGTACTTC
CDR3aa: CATSRDGDYEQYF
abundance: -
v_gene: TRBV15
d_gene: -
j_gene: TRBJ2-7

CDR3nt: TGTGCCAGCTCACCACGGCAGGGGGGCTACAATGAGCAGTTCTTC
CDR3aa: CASSPRQGGYNEQFF
abundance: -
v_gene: TRBV18
d_gene: -
j_gene: TRBJ2-1

CDR3nt: TGTGCCAGCAGTTCGCACTCAGGGGGCACAGATACGCAGTATTTT
CDR3aa: CASSSHSGGTDTQYF
abundance: -
v_gene: TRBV6-5
d_gene: -
j_gene: TRBJ2-3

CDR3nt: TGTGCCAGCAGCCAAGCACCTTCAGGGAGTAGCACAGATACGCAGTATTTT
CDR3aa: CASSQAPSGSSTDTQYF
abundance: -
v_gene: TRBV4-2
d_gene: -
j_gene: TRBJ2-3

CDR3nt: TGCAGTGCTAGAGGCACAGATACGCAGTATTTT
CDR3aa: CSARGTDTQYF
abundance: -
v_gene: TRBV20-1
d_gene: -
j_gene: TRBJ2-3

CDR3nt: TGTGCCAGCGGCACCACTTACGAGCAGTACTTC
CDR3aa: CASGTTYEQYF
abundance: -
v_gene: TRBV7-9
d_gene: -
j_gene: TRBJ2-7

CDR3nt: TGTGCCAGCAGCCGCACCCTGGACAGGCTTACCTTAAACTATGGCTACACCTTC
CDR3aa: CASSRTLDRLTLNYGYTF
abundance: -
v_gene: TRBV5-6
d_gene: TRBD1
j_gene: TRBJ1-2

CDR3nt: TGTGCCAGCAGCTTGCGTACTAGCGGCACAGATACGCAGTATTTT
CDR3aa: CASSLRTSGTDTQYF
abundance: -
v_gene: TRBV5-4
d_gene: TRBD2
j_gene: TRBJ2-3

CDR3nt: TGTGCCAGCAGCGTTATGAATTGGGGAGAGACCCAGTACTTC
CDR3aa: CASSVMNWGETQYF
abundance: -
v_gene: TRBV11-2
d_gene: -
j_gene: TRBJ2-5

CDR3nt: TGTGCCAGCAGCAAGGGACAGGGGACGGCCTACGAGCAGTACTTC
CDR3aa: CASSKGQGTAYEQYF
abundance: -
v_gene: TRBV5-4
d_gene: TRBD1
j_gene: TRBJ2-7

CDR3nt: TGCGCCAGCAGCCAAGCCCGGACTAGCGGGGGACCAGATACGCAGTATTTT
CDR3aa: CASSQARTSGGPDTQYF
abundance: once
v_gene: TRBV4-3
d_gene: TRBD2
j_gene: TRBJ2-3

CDR3nt: TGTGCCAGCAGTGAAAGAGACAACTTTGGCTACACCTTC
CDR3aa: CASSERDNFGYTF
abundance: -
v_gene: TRBV2
d_gene: -
j_gene: TRBJ1-2

CDR3nt: TGCAGCGCGTGGAAAGCAATGAACACTGAAGCTTTCTTT
CDR3aa: CSAWKAMNTEAFF
abundance: -
v_gene: TRBV29-1
d_gene: -
j_gene: TRBJ1-1

CDR3nt: TGTGCCAGCTCACAGGAGAAGGGCCAGGACTTT
CDR3aa: CASSQEKGQDF
abundance: few
v_gene: TRBV18
d_gene: -
j_gene: TRBJ1-1

CDR3nt: TGTGCCAGCAACCGCGGAGGGATCTACACTGAAGCTTTCTTT
CDR3aa: CASNRGGIYTEAFF
abundance: -
v_gene: TRBV7-9
d_gene: -
j_gene: TRBJ1-1

CDR3nt: TGTGCTCGGGGCAGCCAAGAGACCCAGTACTTC
CDR3aa: CARGSQETQYF
abundance: -
v_gene: TRBV7-3
d_gene: -
j_gene: TRBJ2-5

CDR3nt: TGTGCCAGTAGACGGGATCAGCCTCTCGTTGGCTACACCTTC
CDR3aa: CASRRDQPLVGYTF
abundance: -
v_gene: TRBV19
d_gene: -
j_gene: TRBJ1-2

CDR3nt: TGTGCCAGTAGTCGGGGGCCATGGACCGGGGAGCTGTTTTTT
CDR3aa: CASSRGPWTGELFF
abundance: -
v_gene: TRBV19
d_gene: -
j_gene: TRBJ2-2

CDR3nt: TGTGCCAGCAGCTCCTGGACTAGCGACGACAATGAGCAGTTCTTC
CDR3aa: CASSSWTSDDNEQFF
abundance: -
v_gene: TRBV11-2
d_gene: TRBD2
j_gene: TRBJ2-1

CDR3nt: TGCGCCAGCAGCCCAAGCGCCAGGTCCTATAATTCACCCCTCCACTTT
CDR3aa: CASSPSARSYNSPLHF
abundance: -
v_gene: TRBV5-1
d_gene: -
j_gene: TRBJ1-6

CDR3nt: TGTGCCTGGAGTGTATGGTCGGCACAGGGAGACGTAAGTAGAGGTGCGGGGAACACTGAAGCTTTCTTT
CDR3aa: CAWSVWSAQGDVSRGAGNTEAFF
abundance: -
v_gene: TRBV30
d_gene: -
j_gene: TRBJ1-1

CDR3nt: TGCGCCAGCAGCCAAGACTGGCGCACAGATACGCAGTATTTT
CDR3aa: CASSQDWRTDTQYF
abundance: -
v_gene: TRBV4-3
d_gene: -
j_gene: TRBJ2-3

CDR3nt: TGTGCCAGCAGTTCTCCTCATTTTAACTATGGCTACACCTTC
CDR3aa: CASSSPHFNYGYTF
abundance: few
v_gene: TRBV28
d_gene: -
j_gene: TRBJ1-2

CDR3nt: TGTGCCAGTAGTTCGGGACTAGCGACGAACATTCAGTACTTC
CDR3aa: CASSSGLATNIQYF
abundance: -
v_gene: TRBV19
d_gene: TRBD2
j_gene: TRBJ2-4

CDR3nt: TGCGCCAGCAGCTCCCCTCGGTACGAGCAGTACTTC
CDR3aa: CASSSPRYEQYF
abundance: -
v_gene: TRBV5-1
d_gene: -
j_gene: TRBJ2-7

CDR3nt: TGTGCCAGCAGCCAAGACCCGCTAGCGGGAGGGCCCGTCCGCACCGGGGAGCTGTTTTTT
CDR3aa: CASSQDPLAGGPVRTGELFF
abundance: once
v_gene: TRBV4-2
d_gene: TRBD2
j_gene: TRBJ2-2

CDR3nt: TGCGCCAGCAGGGAACACTACAGGGGTGTGAACACTGAAGCTTTCTTT
CDR3aa: CASREHYRGVNTEAFF
abundance: -
v_gene: TRBV5-1
d_gene: TRBD1
j_gene: TRBJ1-1